The T cell receptor beta chain described here comes from a study of blood T cell repertoires in COVID-19. As for the study in general: Samples of COVID-19 (acute and convalescent) were obtained from the United States, Italy and Spain. The analysed material was cDNA or gDNA that came from T cells, B-cell-depleted T cells, or PBMCs.

The CDR3 spans 16 residues. V was cut by 6 bases and J by 0 bases, with 17 bases left in between. Germline V CDR1 and CDR2: MDHEN, SYDVKM. In the study's own analysis: For nucleated cells, counts were estimated from reference gene primer amplification. Repertoires were generated with immunoSEQ multiplex PCR, while TCRdb's copy carries only in-frame clones and drops some. That table supplies the V and J calls and clone size; D and trimming were determined from the DNA. The table includes hundreds of thousands of clones, 82% detected once. V is TRBV28 and J is TRBJ1-1, with D maybe TRBD1 (6 bases). Sequenced: peripheral blood. This receptor was taken from a woman in her 70s with acute or convalescent COVID-19. CDR3 coding DNA: TGTGCCAGCAGCCTAAGGGCACAGGGTATGAACACTGAAGCTTTCTTT. Residues: CASSLRAQGMNTEAFF.